This T cell receptor beta chain was recorded in a study of blood T cell repertoires in COVID-19. Overall study context: COVID-19 samples, acute and convalescent, were from the United States, Italy and Spain. T cells, B-cell-depleted T cells, or PBMCs supplied cDNA or gDNA.

Germline CDR1 LNHNV, CDR2 YYDKDF (reference sequence). Trimming removed 2 bases from V and 3 bases from J; junction bases left unmatched: 9. The CDR3 has 17 amino acids. This clone was recorded once. As processed by the authors: Nucleated cell counts were estimated from reference gene primer amplification. Profiled with immunoSEQ multiplex PCR; TCRdb holds only in-frame clones, not every one. Clone size and the V and J calls come from that table; the DNA yielded D and trimming. The sample lists about 55,000 clones, roughly 80% seen once, with about 1.8% in the top ten. The chain couples TRBV15 to TRBJ2-1; 8 positions match TRBD1. The sequenced sample consisted of peripheral blood. This receptor was taken from a woman aged 60 to 75 with acute or convalescent COVID-19. CDR3 protein: CATSRFPTGQVYNEQFF. In DNA form, the CDR3 reads TGTGCCACCAGCAGATTTCCTACGGGACAGGTCTACAATGAGCAGTTCTTC.